This TCR beta chain originates from a study of blood T cell repertoires in COVID-19. Study processing details: Estimation of nucleated cell counts was performed using reference gene primer amplification. Clones were read by immunoSEQ multiplex PCR, and TCRdb kept only the in-frame ones, dropping some. The D gene and trimming were derived from the DNA, and the V and J assignments and clone size from that table. The sample comprises approximately 210,000 clones, 76% of which are singletons, and about a sixth rests with the top ten. From germline, CDR1 is SGHDT and CDR2 YYEEEE. CDR3 length: 14 residues. The V end was cut by 3 bases, the J end by 1 base, with 10 bases between.

Sample: PBMCs or T cells enriched from blood (not recorded which). This clonotype was sampled from a woman in her forties or fifties with acute COVID-19. This chain joins TRBV5-6 and TRBJ1-1, with D possibly TRBD1 on 5 matching bases. The CDR3 is CASSSFDRNTEAFF. The CDR3 coding sequence is TGTGCCAGCAGCTCCTTCGACAGGAACACTGAAGCTTTCTTT.